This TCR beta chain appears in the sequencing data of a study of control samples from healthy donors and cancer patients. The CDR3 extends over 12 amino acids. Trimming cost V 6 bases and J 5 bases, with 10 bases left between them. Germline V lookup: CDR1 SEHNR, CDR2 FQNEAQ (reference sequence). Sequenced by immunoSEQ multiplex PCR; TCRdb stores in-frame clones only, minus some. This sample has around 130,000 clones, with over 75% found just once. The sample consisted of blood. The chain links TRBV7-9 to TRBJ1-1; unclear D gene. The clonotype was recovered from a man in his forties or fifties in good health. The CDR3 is CASSYLGTEAFF. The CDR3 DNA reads TGTGCCAGCAGTTATCTGGGGACTGAAGCTTTCTTT. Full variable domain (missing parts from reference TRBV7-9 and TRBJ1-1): DTGVSQNPRHKITKRGQNVTFRCDPISEHNRLYWYRQTLGQGPEFLTYFQNEAQLEKSRLLSDRFSAERPKGSFSTLEIQRTEQGDSAMYLCASSYLGTEAFFGQGTRLTVV.